This T cell receptor beta chain was sequenced for a study of T-cell reconstitution after alpha-beta-depleted transplantation in children. This clonotype showed up many times. This CDR3 comprises 13 residues. Trimming shortened V by 1 base and J by 4 bases, and 6 bases separated the two germline ends. Germline lookup yields CDR1 LGHNA and CDR2 YNFKEQ. This sample's TCRbeta library carried unique molecular identifier barcodes. MiXCR was run by TCRdb on the PCR reads, yielding one entry per CDR3 protein. This sample has roughly 300,000 distinct CDR3 sequences, with 10% found just once. The origin of this receptor is a human donor who donated a stem cell graft to a child with acute lymphoblastic leukemia. This sequence joins TRBV4-2 and TRBJ2-3; D ambiguous. The specimen was PBMCs from the stem cell graft donor, collected from the stem cell graft. Written as DNA, the CDR3 is TGTGCCAGCAGCCAAGGACTTGCAGATACGCAGTATTTT. This translates into CASSQGLADTQYF.